A single sample is the source of the 28 T cell receptor beta chains below, sequenced in a study of neurological immune-mediated disorders. MiXCR was run by TCRdb on the 5' RACE reads, yielding one entry per CDR3 protein. The sample holds roughly 76,000 distinct CDR3 sequences, about 3% seen once. The sequencing sample was made of PBMCs. These receptors were collected from a woman in her forties or fifties with multiple sclerosis.

There are many counts of this clonotype. This chain uses TRBV5-6 with TRBJ1-6, with D perhaps TRBD1 (6 bases). V lost 6 bases and J 7 bases, leaving 17 bases between the germline ends. CDR3 size: 15 residues. Germline values: CDR1 SGHDT, CDR2 YYEEEE. This chain's CDR3 is CASKDNRVGNSPLHF. In DNA form, the CDR3 reads TGTGCCAGCAAGGATAACAGGGTCGGGAATTCACCCCTCCACTTT.

This clonotype was observed at least ten times. The rearrangement links TRBV5-1 to TRBJ2-3; 8 nucleotides match TRBD2. In germline, CDR1 is SGHRS, CDR2 YFSETQ. With 1 base clipped from V and 5 bases from J, the junction kept 9 bases outside the gene matches. This CDR3 is built from 16 residues. CDR3 coding DNA: TGCGCCAGCAGCTTGATCCCGGGGGGGCCGGAAGATACGCAGTATTTT. The encoded protein is CASSLIPGGPEDTQYF.

This clonotype occurred many times. The chain recombines TRBV20-1 with TRBJ2-2; TRBD2 agrees at 11 bases. The CDR3 contains 16 residues. Losses at the gene ends were 3 bases for V and 5 bases for J; bases not matched to a gene: 8. Germline V gives CDR1 DFQATT, CDR2 SNEGSKA (reference sequence). The CDR3 DNA is TGCAGTGCTAGCCTCCTAGCGGGAGGAACAACCGGGGAGCTGTTTTTT. This gives the protein CSASLLAGGTTGELFF.

The sample holds many counts of this clonotype. This chain connects TRBV28 to TRBJ1-3; TRBD1 is a possible D gene (5 bases). Germline lookup yields CDR1 MDHEN and CDR2 SYDVKM. The V end lost 3 bases, the J end lost 0 bases, and 6 bases lay between the germline ends. The CDR3 has 14 residues. This chain's CDR3 is CASSFGASGNTIYF. The CDR3, as DNA: TGTGCCAGCAGTTTTGGGGCCTCTGGAAACACCATATATTTT.

This chain links TRBV6-2 or TRBV6-3 with TRBJ2-5; 7 bases align to TRBD2. V was clipped by 3 bases and J by 4 bases; unmatched bases: 5. Germline V gene data show CDR1 as MNHEY and CDR2 as SVGEGT. CDR3 length: 14 residues. This chain's CDR3 is CASSYRGGGETQYF. The CDR3 DNA reads as TGTGCCAGCAGTTATCGCGGGGGTGGAGAGACCCAGTACTTC.

The chain recombines TRBV29-1 with TRBJ1-1; 11 bases agree with TRBD1. The CDR3 is 17 amino acids. CDR1 and CDR2 from the germline V gene are SQVTM and ANQGSEA. V shed 7 bases, J shed 6 bases, and the junction held 19 bases outside the gene matches. This chain's CDR3 is CSAVLGDRGGWEPEAFF. The CDR3 bases are TGCAGCGCTGTTCTCGGGGACAGGGGGGGTTGGGAACCTGAAGCTTTCTTT.

This clonotype came up many times. This chain joins TRBV20-1 and TRBJ2-1; possibly TRBD2 for D (5 bases). Germline CDR1 is DFQATT and CDR2 is SNEGSKA (reference sequence). Trimming shortened V by 1 base and J by 7 bases, and 11 bases separated the two germline ends. The length of the CDR3 is 13 residues. The CDR3 reads CSARVLADNEQFF. DNA for the CDR3: TGCAGTGCTAGAGTTCTAGCTGATAATGAGCAGTTCTTC.

This clonotype has at least ten counts. The J gene is TRBJ2-1, the V gene TRBV15; no definite D call. The CDR3 runs to 14 residues. V was clipped by 0 bases and J by 12 bases, with 15 bases between them. Germline V gene lookup returns CDR1 LNHNV and CDR2 YYDKDF (reference sequence). The CDR3: CATSRDLVDSVQFF. The CDR3, as DNA: TGTGCCACCAGCAGAGATTTAGTTGATTCAGTGCAGTTCTTC.

Notes on this clonotype: Being one base from a much bigger clone, this may be a read error. The gene calls are TRBV18 and TRBJ2-5; TRBD2 is a possible D gene (5 bases). This CDR3 has 11 residues. Per germline, CDR1 KGHSH and CDR2 LQKENI. CDR3 nucleotide sequence: TGTGACAGCTCCGCGGGAGAGACCCAGTACTTC. This encodes CDSSAGETQYF.

This clonotype was seen repeatedly, ten times or more. This sequence joins TRBV3-1 and TRBJ2-7; no reliable D call. Trimming shortened V by 5 bases and J by 5 bases, and 10 bases separated the two germline ends. This CDR3 comprises 12 residues. From germline, CDR1 is LGHDT and CDR2 YNNKEL (reference sequence). CDR3 region: CASSSLENEQYF. The CDR3 nucleotides read TGTGCCAGCAGCTCTCTGGAGAACGAGCAGTACTTC.

This clonotype has at least ten counts. This chain links TRBV29-1 with TRBJ2-1, with TRBD2 matching over 9 bases. CDR3 length equals 17 residues. Losses at the gene ends were 1 base for V and 4 bases for J; bases not matched to a gene: 11. Germline assignment: CDR1 SQVTM and CDR2 ANQGSEA. Here the CDR3 DNA reads TGCAGCGTTGAAGGTTATTACATGGCGGGAGGGTACAATGAGCAGTTCTTC. Residues: CSVEGYYMAGGYNEQFF.

This clonotype was observed at least ten times. The chain couples TRBV20-1 to TRBJ2-5, with TRBD2 identical over 9 bases. Germline V gene sequence: CDR1 DFQATT, CDR2 SNEGSKA (reference sequence). With V trimmed by 6 bases and J by 5 bases, 19 bases remained unmatched. The CDR3 is 17 amino acids. The CDR3 bases are TGCAGTGCGCCCCCTTTGGGCGGGGGGGCCTTCGGGGAGACCCAGTACTTC. Its translation is CSAPPLGGGAFGETQYF.

This clonotype appeared many times. The genes are TRBV20-1 and TRBJ2-1; 13 bases map to TRBD2. This CDR3 has 17 amino acids. Germline values: CDR1 DFQATT, CDR2 SNEGSKA (reference sequence). V lost 5 bases, J lost 0 bases, and 7 bases stayed unmatched. Here the CDR3 reads CSAPGTSGEGSYNEQFF. CDR3 DNA: TGCAGTGCTCCCGGGACTAGCGGGGAGGGCTCCTACAATGAGCAGTTCTTC.

This clonotype was recorded many times. The chain links TRBV18 to TRBJ2-6; 7 bases map to TRBD2. J was trimmed by 0 bases and V by 1 base; bases with no gene match: 3. The CDR3 covers 17 residues. Germline V CDR1 and CDR2: KGHSH, LQKENI. For the CDR3, the DNA is TGTGCCAGCTCACCACAGGGACTACGCTCTGGGGCCAACGTCCTGACTTTC. Protein product: CASSPQGLRSGANVLTF.

The rearrangement joins TRBV7-2 to TRBJ2-3; D is unclear. The CDR3 loop spans 13 amino acids. Between the trimmed V and J ends, which lost 4 bases and 5 bases, there was a span of 10 bases. The germline V gene encodes CDR1 SGHTA and CDR2 FQGNSA. The CDR3 nucleotides read TGTGCCAGCAGCTCGCAAGGCAAAGATACGCAGTATTTT. It encodes CASSSQGKDTQYF. Looking up the rest from reference TRBV7-2 and TRBJ2-3 gives the full variable domain: GAGVSQSPSNKVTEKGKDVELRCDPISGHTALYWYRQSLGQGLEFLIYFQGNSAPDKSGLPSDRFSAERTGGSVSTLTIQRTQQEDSAVYLCASSSQGKDTQYFGPGTRLTVL.

This clonotype has only a few counts. This chain links TRBV7-2 with TRBJ1-2; D ambiguous. Germline V gene sequence: CDR1 SGHTA, CDR2 FQGNSA. This CDR3 is built from 13 residues. V was cut by 1 base and J by 8 bases, with 11 bases left in between. The CDR3, as DNA: TGTGCCAGCAGCTTAGGACCCCTGGGGGGCTACACCTTC. Its translation: CASSLGPLGGYTF.

This clonotype has ten or more counts. The V and J genes are TRBV20-1 and TRBJ1-1; maybe TRBD1 (5 bases). The CDR3 is made up of 11 amino acids. Trimming removed 1 base at V and 11 bases at J, with 11 bases between. Per germline, CDR1 DFQATT and CDR2 SNEGSKA (reference sequence). CDR3: CSARGPDTAFF. The CDR3 nucleotides are TGCAGTGCTAGAGGCCCGGACACCGCTTTCTTT.

Ten or more counts support this clonotype. CDR3 in amino acids: CASSFRITVGGKQFF. For the CDR3, the DNA is TGTGCCAGCAGCTTCCGGATTACGGTAGGGGGTAAGCAGTTCTTC. This sequence joins TRBV5-6 and TRBJ2-1, with a possible D match to TRBD1 (6 bases). Deletions cut 2 bases from V and 11 bases from J, with 20 bases between. The CDR3 runs 15 residues. Germline V CDR1 and CDR2: SGHDT, YYEEEE.

The chain links TRBV7-6 to TRBJ1-1, with D perhaps matching TRBD1 (6 bases). The germline V and J ends were trimmed by 1 base and 1 base, with 10 bases remaining between them. Germline V gives CDR1 SGHVS, CDR2 FNYEAQ. This CDR3 contains 15 residues. CDR3 sequence (DNA): TGTGCCAGCAGCTTAGAACAGGGCGGGAACACTGAAGCTTTCTTT. This sequence encodes CASSLEQGGNTEAFF.

This clonotype was seen at least ten times. This chain uses TRBV7-8 with TRBJ1-2; D remains ambiguous. This CDR3 has 12 amino acids. V was pared by 6 bases and J by 4 bases, with 9 bases between. Germline V gene lookup returns CDR1 SGHVS and CDR2 FQNEAQ. Here the CDR3 DNA reads TGTGCCAGCAGTCATACACGCTATGGCTACACCTTC. This codes for CASSHTRYGYTF.

This clonotype was recorded many times. The chain uses TRBV3-1 and TRBJ2-7, with 9 nucleotides matching TRBD1. This CDR3 is 14 amino acids long. Losses at the gene ends were 4 bases for V and 3 bases for J; bases not matched to a gene: 4. Per germline, CDR1 LGHDT and CDR2 YNNKEL (reference sequence). CDR3 bases: TGTGCCAGCAGCCCCGGGACAGGGCTCTACGAGCAGTACTTC. This translates into CASSPGTGLYEQYF.

This clonotype was recorded many times. The chain combines TRBV11-3 with TRBJ2-5; D gene ambiguous. V dropped 2 bases and J dropped 10 bases, with 8 bases sitting between them. Germline CDR1 SGHNT, CDR2 YENEEA. CDR3 length: 11 residues. CDR3 residues: CASSLTLVQYF. As DNA, the CDR3 is TGTGCCAGCAGCTTAACACTCGTCCAGTACTTC.

This clonotype was counted ten times or more. The CDR3 loop reads CASSQDRREVIEQYF. CDR3 bases: TGCGCCAGCAGCCAAGATCGGCGGGAGGTGATAGAGCAGTACTTC. V usage is TRBV4-1 and J usage is TRBJ2-7, with 8 nucleotides matching TRBD2. The CDR3 spans 15 residues. Germline assignment: CDR1 MGHRA and CDR2 YSYEKL. Losses at the gene ends were 0 bases for V and 7 bases for J; bases not matched to a gene: 8.

This clonotype came up a few times. A much larger clone differs from this one at a single base, so this may be a read error. This likely comes from a read error, as the CDR3 has no conserved phenylalanine or tryptophan at its end. This chain uses TRBV29-1 with TRBJ2-4; D ambiguous. V was clipped by 1 base and J by 0 bases, with 4 bases between them. Germline V gives CDR1 SQVTM, CDR2 ANQGSEA. There are 13 residues in the CDR3. CDR3 residues: CSVEVVAKNIQYC. CDR3 coding DNA: TGCAGCGTTGAAGTGGTAGCCAAAAACATTCAGTACTGC.

This clonotype was counted many times. The rearrangement uses TRBV20-1 and TRBJ1-5, with 8 bases identical to TRBD1. V lost 4 bases, J lost 8 bases, and 10 bases stayed unmatched. The germline gives CDR1 DFQATT, CDR2 SNEGSKA (reference sequence). There are 14 residues in the CDR3. This CDR3 is CSATWDRLPEPQHF. For the CDR3, the DNA is TGCAGTGCTACGTGGGACAGGCTCCCGGAGCCCCAGCATTTT.

This clonotype was detected many times. This chain uses TRBV9 with TRBJ2-7, with D uncertain. V was trimmed by 4 bases and J by 5 bases, leaving 13 bases between them. CDR1 and CDR2 from the germline V gene are SGDLS and YYNGEE. The CDR3 has 13 residues. CDR3: CASSRQGTHEQYF. The DNA of the CDR3 is TGTGCCAGCAGCAGACAAGGCACCCACGAGCAGTACTTC. The variable domain in full, completed from reference TRBV9 and TRBJ2-7, reads DSGVTQTPKHLITATGQRVTLRCSPRSGDLSVYWYQQSLDQGLQFLIQYYNGEERAKGNILERFSAQQFPDLHSELNLSSLELGDSALYFCASSRQGTHEQYFGPGTRLTVT.

In the case of this clonotype: A much larger clone is a single base away; this may be a read error. CDR3 nucleotide sequence: TGCAGTGCTGGAGCGGGGGGGAAGGACAATGAGCAGTTCTTC. It is translated as CSAGAGGKDNEQFF. The chain joins TRBV20-1 to TRBJ2-1; 10 bases map to TRBD2. This CDR3 contains 14 residues. With V trimmed by 5 bases and J by 5 bases, 6 bases remained unmatched. Germline values: CDR1 DFQATT, CDR2 SNEGSKA (reference sequence).

This clonotype was seen repeatedly, ten times or more. The V call is TRBV15, the J call TRBJ2-7; no firm D call. Germline CDR1 LNHNV, CDR2 YYDKDF (reference sequence). The CDR3 totals 14 residues. V was trimmed by 1 base and J by 0 bases, leaving 7 bases between them. CDR3 in amino acids: CATSRVPNSYEQYF. The CDR3 DNA reads TGTGCCACCAGCAGAGTACCCAACTCCTACGAGCAGTACTTC.